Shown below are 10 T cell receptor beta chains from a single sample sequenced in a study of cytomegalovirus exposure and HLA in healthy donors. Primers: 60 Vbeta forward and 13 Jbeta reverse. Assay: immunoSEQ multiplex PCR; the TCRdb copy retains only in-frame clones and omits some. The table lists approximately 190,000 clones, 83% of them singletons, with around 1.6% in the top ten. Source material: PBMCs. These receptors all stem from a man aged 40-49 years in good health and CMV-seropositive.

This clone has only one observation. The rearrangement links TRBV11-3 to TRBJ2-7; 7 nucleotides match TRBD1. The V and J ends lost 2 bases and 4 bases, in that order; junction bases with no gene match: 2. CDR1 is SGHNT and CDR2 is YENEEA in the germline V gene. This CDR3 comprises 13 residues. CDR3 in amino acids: CASSLQQGYEQYF. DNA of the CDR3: TGTGCCAGCAGCTTACAACAGGGGTACGAGCAGTACTTC.

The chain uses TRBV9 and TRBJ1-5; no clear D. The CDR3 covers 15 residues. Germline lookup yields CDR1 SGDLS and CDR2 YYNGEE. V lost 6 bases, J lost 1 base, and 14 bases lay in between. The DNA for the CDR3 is TGTGCCAGCACCCCGGGAGGTGGGAGCAATCAGCCCCAGCATTTT. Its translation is CASTPGGGSNQPQHF.

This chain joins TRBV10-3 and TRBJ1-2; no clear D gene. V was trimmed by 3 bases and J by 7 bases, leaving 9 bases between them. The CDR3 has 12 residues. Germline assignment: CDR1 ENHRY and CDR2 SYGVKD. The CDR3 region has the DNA TGTGCCATCAGTGAACCGGTCCTTGGCTACACCTTC. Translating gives CAISEPVLGYTF.

In DNA, the CDR3 is TGTGCCAGCAGTTTCCGGGGGTCTTCCAATGAGCAGTTCTTC. Translation: CASSFRGSSNEQFF. The chain couples TRBV27 to TRBJ2-1, with D possibly TRBD2 on 6 matching bases. Germline V lookup: CDR1 MNHEY, CDR2 SMNVEV (reference sequence). This CDR3 region has 14 residues. V lost 3 bases and J 6 bases, leaving 12 bases between the germline ends.

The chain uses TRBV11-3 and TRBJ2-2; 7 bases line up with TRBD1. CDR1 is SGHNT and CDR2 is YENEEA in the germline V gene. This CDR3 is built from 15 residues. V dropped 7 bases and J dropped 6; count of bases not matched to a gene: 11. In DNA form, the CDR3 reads TGTGCCAGCACCGAGACAGGGTCCCCTCCCGGGGAGCTGTTTTTT. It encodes CASTETGSPPGELFF.

The CDR3 nucleotides read TGTGCCAGCAGCTTGGAAGGGGCCTTGAACACTGAAGCTTTCTTT. The encoded protein is CASSLEGALNTEAFF. V and J are TRBV5-4 and TRBJ1-1; tentatively, D is TRBD1 (5 bases). Germline V gene sequence: CDR1 SGHNT, CDR2 YYREEE (reference sequence). This CDR3 has 15 amino acids. V was cut by 0 bases and J by 0 bases, with 9 bases left in between.

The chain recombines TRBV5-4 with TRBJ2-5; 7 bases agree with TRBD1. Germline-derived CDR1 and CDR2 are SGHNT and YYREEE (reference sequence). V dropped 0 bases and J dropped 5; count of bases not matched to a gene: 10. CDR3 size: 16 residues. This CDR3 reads CASSLAGGRGGETQYF. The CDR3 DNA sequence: TGTGCCAGCAGCTTGGCAGGGGGACGGGGTGGGGAGACCCAGTACTTC.

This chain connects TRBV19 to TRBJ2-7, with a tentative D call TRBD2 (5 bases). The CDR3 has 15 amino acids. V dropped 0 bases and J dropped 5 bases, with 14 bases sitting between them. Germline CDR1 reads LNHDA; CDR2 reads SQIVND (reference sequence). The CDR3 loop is CASSIELALRDEQYF. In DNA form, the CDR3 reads TGTGCCAGTAGTATAGAGCTAGCCTTACGAGACGAGCAGTACTTC.

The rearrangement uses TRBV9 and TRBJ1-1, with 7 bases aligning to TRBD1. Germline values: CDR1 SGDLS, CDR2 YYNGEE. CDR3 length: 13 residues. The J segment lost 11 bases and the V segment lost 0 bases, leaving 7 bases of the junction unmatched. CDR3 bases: TGTGCCAGCAGCGTAGCTACAGGGACAGCGGCTTTCTTT. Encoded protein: CASSVATGTAAFF.

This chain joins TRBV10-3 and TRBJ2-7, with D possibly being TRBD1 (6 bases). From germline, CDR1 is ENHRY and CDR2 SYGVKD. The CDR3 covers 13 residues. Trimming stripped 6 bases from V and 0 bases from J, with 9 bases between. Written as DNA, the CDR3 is TGTGCCATCAGGGGGGCAAGCTCCTACGAGCAGTACTTC. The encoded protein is CAIRGASSYEQYF.